The clone carrying this TCR beta chain was counted only a few times. This CDR3 region has 12 residues. CDR1 MNHEY and CDR2 SVGEGT come from the germline V gene. The entry originates in a study of blood T cells in healthy people across ages. Sample-barcoded 5' priming and a J-beta primer mix drove a second PCR of about 6 to 12 cycles. One entry per CDR3 protein results from TCRdb running MiXCR on the 5' RACE reads. The repertoire holds roughly 800,000 distinct CDR3 sequences, roughly 25% seen once, with 3% to 4% in the top ten. This sample was also put to use in a study of T cells of mothers and their children. That study reports: The authors detected no persistent microchimeric T cell clones.

This clonotype originated in a boy aged 5 to 17 in good health. The genes are TRBV6-2 or TRBV6-3 and TRBJ2-7, with D unclear. Matching the DNA end better, TRBJ2-1 makes the J call doubtful. Input material: blood. CDR3 sequence (DNA): TGTGCCAGCAGTGTGTTTAGAACTGAGCAGTTCTTC. Translating it yields CASSVFRTEQFF.